Below, 8 T cell receptor beta chains from the same sample are listed, as sequenced in a study of T cells in Graves' hyperthyroidism and ophthalmopathy. The TCR beta CDR3 regions underwent amplification using RNA transcripts as the source. During a first-round RT-PCR of the TCR CDR3, the HTBI primer set was used. TCRdb re-analysed the multiplex PCR reads in MiXCR, keeping a single row per CDR3 protein. The sample shows roughly 560,000 distinct CDR3 sequences, roughly 15% of them seen only once. Specimen: blood. The receptors were sampled from a woman between 40 and 55 years old with Graves' ophthalmopathy.

The J gene is TRBJ2-7, the V gene TRBV11-2; D may correspond to TRBD1 or TRBD2 (5 bases each). This CDR3 has 13 amino acids. Per the germline V gene, CDR1 is SGHAT and CDR2 is FQNNGV. Trimming took 5 bases from V and 3 from J, leaving 11 bases between them. The CDR3 nucleotides read TGTGCCAGCAGCCCGTGGGACGGCTACGAGCAGTACTTC. Protein product: CASSPWDGYEQYF.

This clonotype was seen at least ten times. This chain connects TRBV7-9 to TRBJ2-7; 16 nucleotides align to TRBD2. The CDR3 is 16 residues long. Germline loops: CDR1 SEHNR, CDR2 FQNEAQ (reference sequence). V gave up 5 bases and J gave up 2 bases; unmatched junction bases: 3. CDR3 residues: CASSGTSGRAAYEQYF. Here the CDR3 DNA reads TGTGCCAGCAGCGGGACTAGCGGGAGGGCCGCCTACGAGCAGTACTTC.

This clonotype has a handful of counts. The V call is TRBV29-1, the J call TRBJ1-5; D remains unclear. V was shortened by 5 bases and J by 2 bases, with 10 bases between the two germline ends. The CDR3 spans 13 residues. Germline lookup yields CDR1 SQVTM and CDR2 ANQGSEA. The CDR3 sequence is CSVRVSGNQPQHF. As DNA, the CDR3 is TGCAGCGTTCGGGTATCTGGCAATCAGCCCCAGCATTTT.

The J gene is TRBJ2-5, the V gene TRBV4-3; D may be TRBD2 (5 bases). Germline-derived CDR1 and CDR2 are LGHNA and YSLEER. CDR3 length: 16 residues. V gave up 2 bases and J gave up 1 base, with 14 bases separating them. CDR3 region: CASSQTQWSGQETQYF. The CDR3 DNA is TGCGCCAGCAGCCAAACCCAATGGAGCGGCCAAGAGACCCAGTACTTC.

This clonotype was recorded at least ten times. V gene TRBV12-3 or TRBV12-4 combines with J gene TRBJ2-7; 13 nucleotides agree with TRBD2. The CDR3 is 14 residues long. V was clipped by 5 bases and J by 6 bases; unmatched bases: 4. The CDR3 spells CASSRTSGSPEQYF. In DNA, the CDR3 is TGTGCCAGCAGTCGGACTAGCGGGAGTCCCGAGCAGTACTTC.

This clonotype was seen ten or more times. The J gene is TRBJ2-2, the V gene TRBV27; D might be TRBD2 (6 bases). CDR3 length: 15 amino acids. Germline CDR1 is MNHEY and CDR2 is SMNVEV (reference sequence). Trimming shortened V by 5 bases and J by 4 bases, and 14 bases separated the two germline ends. The CDR3 DNA follows: TGTGCCAGCAGTCCCCGGGACTTCCCCACCGGGGAGCTGTTTTTT. Residues: CASSPRDFPTGELFF.

This clonotype was found many times. The chain recombines TRBV28 with TRBJ1-1; the D is unclear. Germline loops: CDR1 MDHEN, CDR2 SYDVKM. The CDR3 runs 12 residues. Between the trimmed V and J ends, which lost 1 base and 6 bases, there was a span of 6 bases. The CDR3 is CASSLFGAEAFF. CDR3 coding DNA: TGTGCCAGCAGTTTATTCGGGGCTGAAGCTTTCTTT.

This clonotype was picked up many times. The CDR3 reads CASSGPAGGLLSASYEQYF. CDR3 bases: TGTGCCAGCAGTGGACCGGCAGGGGGCCTCCTTTCCGCCTCCTACGAGCAGTACTTC. The chain uses TRBV6-4 and TRBJ2-7; 8 bases are a match to TRBD1. Trimming cost V 4 bases and J 0 bases; bases outside gene matches: 17. CDR1 and CDR2 from the germline V gene are MRHNA and SNTAGT. This CDR3 has 19 amino acids.